The 2 T cell receptor beta chains listed next were all sequenced from one sample in a study of beta chain features in type 1 diabetes. The study's findings and limits: Moderately but significantly shorter TCRB CDR3s were found in Type 1 diabetes patients in all four CD4+ subsets.

Their target antigens are unknown. cDNA synthesis used the whole RNA isolate, giving expressed TCRB sequences. The assay was immunoSEQ multiplex PCR, and TCRdb's table has in-frame clones only and misses some. The table has hundreds of thousands of clones, about an eighth seen once. The sequenced material came from naive CD4+ T cells from blood. These receptors were collected from a man between 18 and 35 years old with type 1 diabetes.

This clone was counted a few times. This chain uses TRBV30 with TRBJ2-7, with D possibly TRBD1 on 5 matching bases. CDR3 length: 12 amino acids. With 4 bases removed from V and 3 bases from J, the gap between germline ends came to 10 bases. The germline CDR1 and CDR2 sequences are GTSNPN and SVGIG (reference sequence). CDR3 residues: CAWNVGHYEQYF. CDR3 coding DNA: TGTGCCTGGAATGTGGGGCACTACGAGCAGTACTTC.

This sequence joins TRBV7-2 and TRBJ1-6; D is perhaps TRBD1 (5 bases). The germline gives CDR1 SGHTA, CDR2 FQGNSA. Trimming removed 0 bases at V and 5 bases at J, with 8 bases between. The CDR3 is 15 amino acids. CDR3 nucleotides: TGTGCCAGCAGCTTAGCTGCGGGACATAATTCACCCCTCCACTTT. Translating it yields CASSLAAGHNSPLHF.